The next 18 T cell receptor beta chains were all read from a single sample in a study of identifying expanded T cells in peripheral blood. Libraries were prepared by immunoSEQ multiplex PCR; TCRdb keeps only in-frame clonotypes and omits some of them. The sample carries approximately 100,000 clones, 85% to 90% recorded once. Sequenced input: blood. The receptors come from a person between 18 and 69 years old in good health.

This chain joins TRBV29-1 and TRBJ2-7; D possibly corresponds to TRBD1 (6 bases). The CDR3 sequence is 14 residues long. V was cut by 5 bases and J by 3 bases, with 17 bases left in between. Germline loops: CDR1 SQVTM, CDR2 ANQGSEA. CDR3 sequence: CSVRVLGTYYEQYF. For the CDR3, the DNA is TGCAGCGTTCGGGTGTTAGGGACATACTACGAGCAGTACTTC.

J is TRBJ1-6 and V is TRBV9; D uncertain. This CDR3 is built from 13 residues. Trimming cost V 2 bases and J 3 bases, with 3 bases left between them. Germline V lookup: CDR1 SGDLS, CDR2 YYNGEE. The CDR3 spells CASSVLYNSPLHF. The CDR3 bases are TGTGCCAGCAGCGTCCTCTATAATTCACCCCTCCACTTT.

This clone has only a few counts. V is TRBV6-6 and J is TRBJ1-1; maybe TRBD1 (5 bases). The CDR3 spans 13 residues. Germline V gene lookup returns CDR1 MNHNY and CDR2 SVGAGI (reference sequence). Trimming left V 6 bases short and J 1 base short, with 9 bases between. DNA of the CDR3: TGTGCCAGCAGCGACAGATGGAACACTGAAGCTTTCTTT. Amino acids: CASSDRWNTEAFF.

The chain is built from TRBV7-2 and TRBJ2-3; D ambiguous. V was clipped by 3 bases and J by 6 bases, with 16 bases between them. Germline assignment: CDR1 SGHTA and CDR2 FQGNSA. The CDR3 has 15 residues. Written as DNA, the CDR3 is TGTGCCAGCAGCTTTGGGCTAGTCTCGACGGATACGCAGTATTTT. It translates to CASSFGLVSTDTQYF.

The chain carries TRBV5-6 and TRBJ2-2; 7 nucleotides match TRBD1. Losses at the gene ends were 2 bases for V and 7 bases for J; bases not matched to a gene: 5. The CDR3 loop spans 14 amino acids. Germline CDR1 and CDR2: SGHDT and YYEEEE. In DNA form, the CDR3 reads TGTGCCAGCAGCTTTCAGGGGGTATTCGGGGAGCTGTTTTTT. Translating gives CASSFQGVFGELFF.

V is TRBV15 and J is TRBJ2-7; 7 bases line up with TRBD1. Germline V gene data show CDR1 as LNHNV and CDR2 as YYDKDF (reference sequence). The junction had 8 bases not matched to a gene; V was cut back by 5 bases and J by 4 bases. The CDR3 sequence is 14 residues long. The CDR3 DNA sequence: TGTGCCACCAGCCACCGACAGGGTTCGTACGAGCAGTACTTC. Translating gives CATSHRQGSYEQYF.

CDR3 amino acids: CASSQFRTGGSRGAGNEQFF. The CDR3 bases are TGCGCCAGCAGCCAATTTAGGACAGGGGGCTCGCGGGGGGCGGGAAATGAGCAGTTCTTC. The chain is built from TRBV4-1 and TRBJ2-1; TRBD1 agrees at 11 bases. This CDR3 is built from 20 residues. In germline, CDR1 is MGHRA, CDR2 YSYEKL. Trimming removed 2 bases from V and 7 bases from J; junction bases left unmatched: 19.

This clone has only one observation. The chain combines TRBV6-5 with TRBJ2-3; 8 bases map to TRBD2. The junction had 7 bases not matched to a gene; V was cut back by 2 bases and J by 6 bases. Per the germline V gene, CDR1 is MNHEY and CDR2 is SVGAGI. The CDR3 has 15 amino acids. Here the CDR3 reads CASSYEKRGRDTQYF. In DNA, the CDR3 is TGTGCCAGCAGTTACGAAAAGCGGGGGAGGGATACGCAGTATTTT.

This sequence joins TRBV6-5 and TRBJ1-3, with TRBD1 identical over 7 bases. V dropped 0 bases and J dropped 2; count of bases not matched to a gene: 1. The CDR3 extends over 15 amino acids. CDR1 is MNHEY, CDR2 SVGAGI, per germline. For the CDR3, the DNA is TGTGCCAGCAGTTACTCGGACAGGCCTGGAAACACCATATATTTT. It translates to CASSYSDRPGNTIYF.

This clone came up once. The CDR3 DNA follows: TGTGCCAGCCGGACAGGGGATTGGGAGCAGTACTTC. It codes for CASRTGDWEQYF. The gene calls are TRBV2 and TRBJ2-7; 9 nucleotides agree with TRBD1. Germline V gene data show CDR1 as SNHLY and CDR2 as FYNNEI. There are 12 residues in the CDR3. V lost 8 bases, J lost 7 bases, and 6 bases stayed unmatched.

The chain combines TRBV5-1 with TRBJ2-7, with 10 nucleotides matching TRBD1. V trimming: 10 bases; J trimming: 7 bases; junction bases outside the gene matches: 11. The CDR3 covers 13 residues. The germline gives CDR1 SGHRS, CDR2 YFSETQ. The CDR3 loop is CALRGQGSQEQYF. In DNA form, the CDR3 reads TGCGCCCTCAGGGGACAGGGGAGCCAAGAGCAGTACTTC.

The gene calls are TRBV7-8 and TRBJ1-2; 10 nucleotides match TRBD1. J lost 1 base, V lost 5 bases, and 7 bases had no gene match. This CDR3 region has 16 residues. Germline lookup yields CDR1 SGHVS and CDR2 FQNEAQ. Here the CDR3 DNA reads TGTGCCAGCAGCGCGACAGGGGGCCAATATAACTATGGCTACACCTTC. This translates into CASSATGGQYNYGYTF.

The V and J genes are TRBV5-5 and TRBJ1-2; the match to TRBD1 covers 8 bases. There are 15 residues in the CDR3. Germline V gene sequence: CDR1 SGHKS, CDR2 YYEKEE (reference sequence). The V segment lost 0 bases and the J segment 2 bases; nucleotides outside the gene matches: 3. The CDR3: CASSLGWTGNYGYTF. Here the CDR3 DNA reads TGTGCCAGCAGCTTGGGTTGGACAGGGAACTATGGCTACACCTTC.

The chain links TRBV4-2 to TRBJ2-2; D remains unclear. CDR3 size: 14 residues. V lost 7 bases and J lost 2, with 11 bases in between. The germline V gene has CDR1 LGHNA and CDR2 YNFKEQ. The CDR3 protein is CASIQAFNTGELFF. Here the CDR3 DNA reads TGTGCCAGCATCCAGGCCTTCAACACCGGGGAGCTGTTTTTT.

The chain has TRBV7-9 and TRBJ2-7; D may be TRBD2 (5 bases). Deletions cut 7 bases from V and 2 bases from J, with 15 bases between. CDR1 is SEHNR, CDR2 FQNEAQ, per germline (reference sequence). This CDR3 has 14 amino acids. DNA for the CDR3: TGTGCCAGCACCCTGCGGGCGGGTACCTACGAGCAGTACTTC. It translates to CASTLRAGTYEQYF.

The genes are TRBV4-3 and TRBJ2-7, with D perhaps assigned TRBD1 or TRBD2 (6 bases each). V lost 0 bases, J lost 4 bases, and 22 bases lay in between. Germline loops: CDR1 LGHNA, CDR2 YSLEER. CDR3 length: 18 amino acids. CDR3 residues: CASSQDLGGGSVVYEQYF. DNA for the CDR3: TGCGCCAGCAGCCAAGATCTTGGAGGGGGGAGTGTTGTGTACGAGCAGTACTTC.

The genes are TRBV11-2 and TRBJ2-5; 9 positions agree with TRBD2. Germline V gene lookup returns CDR1 SGHAT and CDR2 FQNNGV. This CDR3 region has 15 residues. V was clipped by 1 base and J by 4 bases; unmatched bases: 4. DNA of the CDR3: TGTGCCAGCAGCTTAGTAGCGGGGGCGGGAGAGACCCAGTACTTC. Protein: CASSLVAGAGETQYF.

The chain is built from TRBV11-2 and TRBJ1-2; D uncertain. CDR3 size: 13 residues. Germline CDR1 and CDR2: SGHAT and FQNNGV. Trimming pared 2 bases from V and 6 bases from J, leaving 10 bases between. CDR3 region: CASSLILGNGYTF. Here the CDR3 DNA reads TGTGCCAGCAGCTTAATATTAGGGAATGGCTACACCTTC.